These T cell receptor beta chains were read from a single sample in a study of T cell repertoires in cytomegalovirus infection. For these TCRs, the target antigens are not known. TCRdb itself ran the reads through MiXCR, one entry per CDR3 protein. The table records approximately 730,000 distinct CDR3 sequences, about 28% of them present only once. The sequencing here drew on cultured CD8+ T cells from PBMCs, taken from culture after CMV antigen stimulation. The receptors derive from a human donor in good health (CMV status not recorded). Some clones in this sample may be carry-over from other donors' samples. Both conserved end residues are part of each CDR3. The D gene is left open where the match is weak. The size field is filled for only some rows; it gives once, few, many or a size class.

v_call,d_call,j_call,clone_size,cdr3_aa,cdr3_nt
TRBV5-1,TRBD1,TRBJ2-1,-,CASSSGTGVSYNEQFF,TGCGCCAGCAGCTCGGGGACAGGGGTATCCTACAATGAGCAGTTCTTC
TRBV6-5,TRBD2,TRBJ2-1,few,CASSRPGGGVDEQFF,TGTGCCAGCAGTCGCCCTGGCGGGGGGGTTGATGAGCAGTTCTTC
TRBV12-5,-,TRBJ1-1,few,CASGFHRTEAFF,TGTGCTAGTGGTTTTCACAGAACCGAAGCTTTCTTT
TRBV29-1,TRBD1,TRBJ1-2,few,CSVLDRFYGYTF,TGCAGCGTTCTGGACAGGTTCTATGGCTACACCTTC
TRBV11-2,-,TRBJ2-1,many,CASSLRPNNEQFF,TGTGCCAGCAGCTTACGGCCTAACAATGAGCAGTTCTTC
TRBV15,-,TRBJ2-1,-,CATSREEVAVGIDEQFF,TGTGCCACCAGCAGAGAAGAAGTAGCGGTGGGGATAGATGAGCAGTTCTTC
TRBV6-5,TRBD2,TRBJ2-3,-,CASSYSIIAGGGSDTQYF,TGTGCCAGCAGTTACTCCATAATAGCGGGGGGGGGGTCAGATACGCAGTATTTT
TRBV27,-,TRBJ2-1,few,CASRQQAAINEQFF,TGTGCCAGCAGGCAACAGGCAGCGATCAATGAGCAGTTCTTC
TRBV5-1,-,TRBJ2-7,few,CASSSTGTQPYEQYF,TGCGCCAGCAGCTCTACCGGGACACAACCCTACGAGCAGTACTTC
TRBV6-2/TRBV6-3,TRBD2,TRBJ2-5,-,CASSWDYSVMNQYF,TGTGCCAGCAGCTGGGACTACTCAGTTATGAACCAGTACTTC
TRBV7-9,TRBD2,TRBJ2-1,many,CASSFPGTSGIYNEQFF,TGTGCCAGCAGCTTTCCTGGGACTAGCGGGATTTACAATGAGCAGTTCTTC
TRBV11-2,-,TRBJ1-2,-,CASSLGGGSMGYTF,TGTGCCAGCAGCTTAGGAGGGGGTTCTATGGGCTACACCTTC
TRBV7-2,TRBD2,TRBJ2-3,few,CASSLEASGGGDTQYF,TGTGCCAGCAGCTTAGAAGCTAGCGGGGGCGGAGATACGCAGTATTTT
TRBV6-2/TRBV6-3,TRBD1,TRBJ2-3,few,CASSYSVQGPHTDTQYF,TGTGCCAGCAGTTACTCCGTACAGGGGCCTCACACAGATACGCAGTATTTT
TRBV12-3/TRBV12-4,TRBD1,TRBJ2-1,-,CASSTKYRGLGEQFF,TGTGCCAGCAGCACCAAATACAGGGGGCTGGGTGAGCAGTTCTTC
TRBV5-6,-,TRBJ2-2,few,CASSTRTRDTGELFF,TGTGCCAGCAGCACCCGCACAAGGGACACCGGGGAGCTGTTTTTT
TRBV12-3/TRBV12-4,TRBD2,TRBJ2-3,many,CASNERGYTDTQYF,TGTGCCAGCAATGAGCGGGGATACACAGATACGCAGTATTTT
TRBV27,-,TRBJ2-6,many,CASSFLSSGANVLTF,TGTGCCAGCAGTTTCCTTAGCTCTGGGGCCAACGTCCTGACTTTC
TRBV27,-,TRBJ2-2,-,CASSLGGRAGELFF,TGTGCCAGCAGTTTGGGCGGCAGGGCCGGGGAGCTGTTTTTT
TRBV19,-,TRBJ1-1,once,CASSIAPTGYTEAFF,TGTGCCAGTAGTATAGCCCCGACAGGTTACACTGAAGCTTTCTTT
TRBV9,-,TRBJ1-1,-,CASGELEAFF,TGTGCCAGCGGCGAACTTGAAGCTTTCTTT
TRBV7-2,-,TRBJ1-3,-,CASSKGPGGNTIYF,TGTGCCAGCAGTAAGGGGCCGGGGGGAAACACCATATATTTT
TRBV7-9,-,TRBJ1-6,-,CASSLPGGVFDSPLHF,TGTGCCAGCAGCTTGCCGGGTGGGGTTTTTGATTCACCCCTCCACTTT
TRBV14,-,TRBJ2-1,-,CASSHLQGDGEQFF,TGTGCCAGCAGCCATTTACAGGGCGACGGTGAGCAGTTCTTC
TRBV6-2/TRBV6-3,-,TRBJ1-2,few,CASSWTTPSYGYTF,TGTGCCAGCAGTTGGACAACACCGAGCTATGGCTACACCTTC
TRBV7-2,-,TRBJ1-6,many,CASSFREPLHF,TGTGCCAGCAGCTTCCGGGAACCCCTCCACTTT
TRBV6-1,-,TRBJ1-1,few,CASSSPDSTNTEAFF,TGTGCCAGCAGCTCGCCCGACAGTACCAACACTGAAGCTTTCTTT
TRBV7-8,-,TRBJ1-1,few,CASSARGGANTEAFF,TGTGCCAGCAGCGCCCGAGGAGGGGCCAACACTGAAGCTTTCTTT
TRBV25-1,-,TRBJ2-1,few,CASSEFKVSNEQFF,TGTGCCAGCAGTGAATTCAAGGTTTCCAATGAGCAGTTCTTC
TRBV4-2,TRBD1,TRBJ1-4,many,CASSQDSGTGGEKLFF,TGTGCCAGCAGCCAAGATTCCGGGACAGGGGGTGAAAAACTGTTTTTT
TRBV6-2/TRBV6-3,TRBD1,TRBJ1-5,-,CASSYSMGQLQPQHF,TGTGCCAGCAGTTACTCGATGGGACAGTTGCAGCCCCAGCATTTT
TRBV6-2/TRBV6-3,-,TRBJ2-2,-,CASSPTGKSNTGELFF,TGTGCCAGCAGTCCCACAGGGAAGTCGAACACCGGGGAGCTGTTTTTT
TRBV14,-,TRBJ2-7,few,CASSQDLIHGQYF,TGTGCCAGCAGCCAAGATCTTATCCACGGGCAGTACTTC
TRBV3-1,-,TRBJ1-5,-,CASSQGRNLGIQPQHF,TGTGCCAGCAGCCAAGGTCGGAATCTGGGAATTCAGCCCCAGCATTTT
TRBV12-5,-,TRBJ1-1,-,CASGSEQRGNTEAFF,TGTGCTAGTGGTTCGGAACAGAGAGGGAACACTGAAGCTTTCTTT
TRBV7-6,-,TRBJ1-1,-,CASGLAVGNTEAFF,TGTGCCAGCGGCTTAGCAGTAGGGAACACTGAAGCTTTCTTT
TRBV7-6,-,TRBJ2-5,few,CASTPPAGPETQYF,TGTGCCAGCACCCCCCCTGCGGGTCCCGAGACCCAGTACTTC
TRBV4-3,-,TRBJ1-1,-,CASTIHTRQTEAFF,TGCGCCAGCACCATTCATACGAGACAGACTGAAGCTTTCTTT
TRBV9,-,TRBJ2-3,-,CASSVESGTPTDTQYF,TGTGCCAGCAGCGTGGAGTCAGGGACCCCCACAGATACGCAGTATTTT
TRBV28,TRBD2,TRBJ2-5,-,CASSFRYSRGGRETQYF,TGTGCCAGCAGTTTCCGGTACTCCCGGGGAGGGCGAGAGACCCAGTACTTC
TRBV7-9,-,TRBJ1-5,few,CASSLGSSETHQPQHF,TGTGCCAGCAGCTTAGGGTCGTCGGAAACTCATCAGCCCCAGCATTTT
TRBV12-3/TRBV12-4,-,TRBJ2-1,many,CASSLGTPEQFF,TGTGCCAGCAGTTTGGGGACGCCTGAGCAGTTCTTC
TRBV27,-,TRBJ2-1,few,CASSLSPRDNEQFF,TGTGCCAGCAGTTTATCGCCCAGGGACAATGAGCAGTTCTTC
TRBV10-1,-,TRBJ2-2,-,CATTDRSLDTGELFF,TGCGCCACGACGGACAGATCTTTGGACACCGGGGAGCTGTTTTTT
TRBV28,-,TRBJ2-3,few,CASSPGTESSSTDTQYF,TGTGCCAGCAGTCCCGGGACCGAGTCTTCTAGCACAGATACGCAGTATTTT
TRBV28,-,TRBJ2-3,few,CASSPLAVHTDTQYF,TGTGCCAGCAGCCCCTTAGCGGTCCACACAGATACGCAGTATTTT
TRBV4-1,-,TRBJ2-1,-,CASSQTVTGEQFF,TGCGCCAGCAGCCAGACGGTCACCGGCGAGCAGTTCTTC
TRBV6-5,-,TRBJ1-6,-,CASSYSTVSSYNSPLHF,TGTGCCAGCAGTTACTCGACAGTAAGCTCCTATAATTCACCCCTCCACTTT
TRBV12-3/TRBV12-4,TRBD1,TRBJ1-2,many,CASSWGQGASPYGYTF,TGTGCCAGCAGCTGGGGACAGGGGGCAAGCCCCTATGGCTACACCTTC
TRBV6-1,-,TRBJ2-7,many,CASSEAGSYEQYF,TGTGCCAGCAGTGAAGCCGGCTCCTACGAGCAGTACTTC
TRBV12-5,-,TRBJ2-1,few,CASGPGPVSYNEQFF,TGTGCTAGTGGTCCCGGCCCCGTCTCCTACAATGAGCAGTTCTTC
TRBV24-1,-,TRBJ1-2,-,CATSDGRGPIYGYTF,TGTGCCACCAGTGACGGTCGGGGCCCCATCTATGGCTACACCTTC
TRBV7-9,-,TRBJ2-3,few,CASSSPNVGEDTQYF,TGTGCCAGCAGCTCCCCTAATGTCGGGGAAGATACGCAGTATTTT
TRBV7-9,-,TRBJ1-5,-,CASSLVGAASNQPQHF,TGTGCCAGCAGCTTAGTCGGGGCGGCTAGCAATCAGCCCCAGCATTTT
TRBV2,TRBD2,TRBJ2-5,-,CASSAGSGGAYETQYF,TGTGCCAGCAGTGCTGGTAGCGGGGGGGCTTATGAGACCCAGTACTTC
TRBV10-3,TRBD1,TRBJ1-6,-,CAISHGQGFYNSPLHF,TGTGCCATCAGCCATGGACAGGGTTTTTACAATTCACCCCTCCACTTT
TRBV27,-,TRBJ2-7,few,CASSWAGTYEQYF,TGTGCCAGCAGTTGGGCAGGGACCTACGAGCAGTACTTC
TRBV12-3/TRBV12-4,TRBD1,TRBJ1-2,-,CASRGTGGIGYTF,TGTGCCAGCAGGGGGACAGGGGGCATTGGCTACACCTTC